These 20 T cell receptor beta chains were sequenced from one sample in a study of blood T cells in healthy people across ages. With a J-beta primer mix and a sample-barcoded 5' primer, a second PCR ran about 6 to 11 cycles. TCRdb called the 5' RACE reads again in MiXCR, with one record for every CDR3 protein. The data hold 700,000 or so distinct CDR3 sequences, with 22% observed a single time. The sequenced material came from blood. These TCRs come from a man between 65 and 85 years old in good health.

There are a few counts of this clonotype. The chain links TRBV5-1 to TRBJ2-1; perhaps D is TRBD1 or TRBD2 (6 bases each). The CDR3 covers 16 residues. V lost 4 bases and J lost 3, with 17 bases in between. Germline loops: CDR1 SGHRS, CDR2 YFSETQ. In DNA, the CDR3 is TGCGCCAGCAGCGTTCTCGGCAGGGGAGGCTACAATGAGCAGTTCTTC. Translation: CASSVLGRGGYNEQFF.

This clonotype has more than one count but fewer than ten. This chain connects TRBV6-6 to TRBJ1-2; D gene unclear. Trimming removed 0 bases at V and 2 bases at J, with 10 bases between. The CDR3 is made up of 15 amino acids. In germline, CDR1 is MNHNY, CDR2 SVGAGI (reference sequence). The CDR3 protein is CASSYSPGGNYGYTF. The CDR3 DNA reads TGTGCCAGCAGTTACTCCCCGGGAGGGAACTATGGCTACACCTTC.

A word on this clonotype: Since a much larger clone is just one base distant, this may be a read error. The rearrangement links TRBV6-5 to TRBJ1-1, with a weak D call TRBD1 (5 bases). The V end lost 6 bases, the J end lost 9 bases, and 20 bases lay between the germline ends. This CDR3 is built from 14 residues. From germline, CDR1 is MNHEY and CDR2 SVGAGI. CDR3 nucleotide sequence: TGTGCCAGCAGCTCTGGGGGACGGGGGAGCAAAGCTTTCTTT. This sequence encodes CASSSGGRGSKAFF.

This clonotype was seen a few times. J is TRBJ2-2 and V is TRBV14; no clear D. Trimming shortened V by 2 bases and J by 0 bases, and 10 bases separated the two germline ends. CDR3 length equals 16 residues. Per the germline V gene, CDR1 is SGHDN and CDR2 is FVKESK. The CDR3 nucleotides are TGTGCCAGCAGCCAATTGGGCAAAGCGAACACCGGGGAGCTGTTTTTT. Protein product: CASSQLGKANTGELFF.

The gene calls are TRBV19 and TRBJ1-1; 9 bases line up with TRBD1. Germline-derived CDR1 and CDR2 are LNHDA and SQIVND (reference sequence). The CDR3 runs 15 residues. Germline trimming cut 7 bases from V and 1 base from J; bases unmatched to any gene: 7. This chain's CDR3 is CASMGTGMGNTEAFF. The CDR3, as DNA: TGTGCCAGTATGGGGACAGGGATGGGGAACACTGAAGCTTTCTTT.

This clonotype was seen many times. J is TRBJ1-1 and V is TRBV5-1; no firm D call. The CDR3 has 13 amino acids. With 0 bases removed from V and 1 base from J, the gap between germline ends came to 4 bases. CDR1 is SGHRS and CDR2 is YFSETQ in the germline V gene. DNA of the CDR3: TGCGCCAGCAGCTTGGATTCGAACACTGAAGCTTTCTTT. It yields the protein CASSLDSNTEAFF.

V and J are TRBV28 and TRBJ2-3; D gene uncertain. The CDR3 runs 14 residues. Trimming took 1 base from V and 4 from J, leaving 9 bases between them. Per germline, CDR1 MDHEN and CDR2 SYDVKM. The DNA of the CDR3 is TGTGCCAGCAGTTTATACAGCCAGGCAGATACGCAGTATTTT. Translated: CASSLYSQADTQYF.

Ten or more counts support this clonotype. The genes are TRBV12-3 or TRBV12-4 and TRBJ2-5; D is perhaps TRBD2 (5 bases). This CDR3 contains 12 residues. Trimming left V 6 bases short and J 4 bases short, with 9 bases between. CDR3 coding DNA: TGTGCCAGCAGGTTTAGCGTAGAGACCCAGTACTTC. As protein: CASRFSVETQYF.

The chain is built from TRBV10-3 and TRBJ1-4; 11 nucleotides line up with TRBD1. Germline V lookup: CDR1 ENHRY, CDR2 SYGVKD. V was pared by 4 bases and J by 8 bases, with 0 bases of the junction left unmatched. The CDR3 covers 13 residues. CDR3 protein: CAISGTGGEKLFF. CDR3 bases: TGTGCCATCAGTGGGACAGGGGGCGAAAAACTGTTTTTT.

This chain joins TRBV6-1 and TRBJ1-2; 10 nucleotides match TRBD1. The CDR3 has 16 residues. Unmatched junction bases numbered 8, after V lost 3 bases and J lost 4 bases. In germline, CDR1 is MNHNS, CDR2 SASEGT. CDR3 protein: CASSDGTGVRSYGYTF. CDR3 nucleotide sequence: TGTGCCAGCAGTGACGGGACAGGGGTGAGAAGCTATGGCTACACCTTC.

V gene TRBV6-2 or TRBV6-3 combines with J gene TRBJ2-3, with 8 bases identical to TRBD2. Looked up from germline, CDR1 is MNHEY and CDR2 is SVGEGT. The CDR3 runs 16 residues. V was clipped by 6 bases and J by 2 bases; unmatched bases: 10. In DNA, the CDR3 is TGTGCCAGCAGCTCGGGACTAGTTGGGTACACAGATACGCAGTATTTT. It translates to CASSSGLVGYTDTQYF.

Ten or more counts support this clonotype. The J gene is TRBJ2-7, the V gene TRBV7-2; perhaps TRBD1 as D (5 bases). CDR1 is SGHTA, CDR2 FQGNSA, per germline. The CDR3 runs 16 residues. V lost 5 bases, J lost 1 base, and 18 bases lay in between. This chain's CDR3 is CASSPDDSAPSYEQYF. The CDR3 DNA follows: TGTGCCAGCAGCCCCGACGACAGTGCCCCATCCTACGAGCAGTACTTC.

This clonotype occurred many times. The chain uses TRBV20-1 and TRBJ2-7, with TRBD2 matching 11 bases. CDR1 and CDR2 (germline): DFQATT, SNEGSKA (reference sequence). The CDR3 spans 16 residues. J was trimmed by 0 bases and V by 3 bases; bases with no gene match: 7. CDR3 DNA sequence: TGCAGTGCTAGTGAAACTAGCGGGGGTTTCTCCTACGAGCAGTACTTC. It specifies CSASETSGGFSYEQYF.

Comments on this clonotype: This may arise from a read error, as a much more abundant clone is one base away. The chain joins TRBV5-1 to TRBJ1-2, with 7 bases lining up with TRBD1. The CDR3 extends over 15 amino acids. Germline loops: CDR1 SGHRS, CDR2 YFSETQ. As DNA, the CDR3 is TGCACCAGCAGCTCCGAGACGACAGGGCCAATAAGCTACACCTTC. Its protein is CTSSSETTGPISYTF.

The chain couples TRBV7-2 to TRBJ1-4; D remains unclear. Germline V gene lookup returns CDR1 SGHTA and CDR2 FQGNSA. V lost 4 bases and J 4 bases, leaving 7 bases between the germline ends. The CDR3 length is 13 residues. CDR3 sequence (DNA): TGTGCCAGCAGCTCGGACGGTAATGAAAAACTGTTTTTT. Its translation is CASSSDGNEKLFF.

This clonotype was observed a handful of times. The rearrangement uses TRBV5-1 and TRBJ2-1; D ambiguous. The CDR3 is made up of 13 amino acids. V lost 0 bases to trimming and J lost 6 bases, with 7 bases between them. In germline, CDR1 is SGHRS, CDR2 YFSETQ. CDR3 nucleotides: TGCGCCAGCAGCTTGGGGTTACGCAATGAGCAGTTCTTC. Translating it yields CASSLGLRNEQFF.

The chain uses TRBV7-9 and TRBJ1-4; D is uncertain. The V gene lost 5 bases and the J gene lost 8 bases, with 12 bases spanning the gap. The CDR3 has 13 residues. Germline CDR1 reads SEHNR; CDR2 reads FQNEAQ (reference sequence). The CDR3 DNA reads TGTGCCAGCAGCCCGCCCGGAAAGGAAAAACTGTTTTTT. It is translated as CASSPPGKEKLFF.

This rearrangement joins TRBV25-1 to TRBJ1-2; D remains ambiguous. The germline V gene has CDR1 MGHDK and CDR2 SYGVNS. Trimming shortened V by 1 base and J by 7 bases, and 10 bases separated the two germline ends. This CDR3 is built from 13 residues. The CDR3 protein is CASSELTASGYTF. CDR3 coding DNA: TGTGCCAGCAGTGAATTAACTGCGTCTGGCTACACCTTC.

The chain has TRBV3-1 and TRBJ2-1; D ambiguous. In germline, CDR1 is LGHDT, CDR2 YNNKEL (reference sequence). The length of the CDR3 is 12 residues. V dropped 2 bases and J dropped 10 bases, with 9 bases sitting between them. CDR3 loop: CASSQSTLEQFF. The CDR3 nucleotides read TGTGCCAGCAGCCAATCAACCCTGGAGCAGTTCTTC.

The rearrangement links TRBV4-3 to TRBJ1-3, with a tentative D call TRBD1 (5 bases). V dropped 1 base and J dropped 3 bases, with 13 bases sitting between them. Germline assignment: CDR1 LGHNA and CDR2 YSLEER. The CDR3 covers 16 residues. The CDR3 DNA reads as TGCGCCAGCAGCCAAGTTTCAGGGTTGTTTGGAAACACCATATATTTT. Its protein product is CASSQVSGLFGNTIYF.